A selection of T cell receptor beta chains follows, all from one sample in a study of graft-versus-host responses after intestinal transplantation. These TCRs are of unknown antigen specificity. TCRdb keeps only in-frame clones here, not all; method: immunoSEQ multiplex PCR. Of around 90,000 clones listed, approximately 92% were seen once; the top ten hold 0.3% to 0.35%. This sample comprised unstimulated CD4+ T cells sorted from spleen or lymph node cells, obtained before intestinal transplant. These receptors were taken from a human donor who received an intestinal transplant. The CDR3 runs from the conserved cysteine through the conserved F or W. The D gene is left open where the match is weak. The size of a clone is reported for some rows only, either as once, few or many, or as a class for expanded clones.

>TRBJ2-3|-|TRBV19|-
TGTGCCAGTAGTATAGGGGGACACCTAAGGGGCACAGATACGCAGTATTTT
CASSIGGHLRGTDTQYF
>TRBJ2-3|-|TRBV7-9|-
TGTGCCAGCAGCTTGAGAAATTGGGGAGATACGCAGTATTTT
CASSLRNWGDTQYF
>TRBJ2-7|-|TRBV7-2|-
TGTGCCAGCAGCTCGACAGGGACTTTTGGATACGAGCAGTACTTC
CASSSTGTFGYEQYF
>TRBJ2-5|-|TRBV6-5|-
TGTGCCAGCAGTTACTCGGGCTTCGGGGAGGAGACCCAGTACTTC
CASSYSGFGEETQYF
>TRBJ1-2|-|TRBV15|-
TGTGCCACCAGCACCCCGACAGGTCCTGGCTATGGCTACACCTTC
CATSTPTGPGYGYTF
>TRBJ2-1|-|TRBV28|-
TGTGCCAGCAGTTTAATCCCCTCCTACAATGAGCAGTTCTTC
CASSLIPSYNEQFF
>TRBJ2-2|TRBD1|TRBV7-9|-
TGTGCCAGCAGCTCCCCGAACTGGGACAGAAACACCGGGGAGCTGTTTTTT
CASSSPNWDRNTGELFF
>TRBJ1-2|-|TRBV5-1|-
TGCGCCAGCAGCCCTGAACAGGGTGGCTATGGCTACACCTTC
CASSPEQGGYGYTF
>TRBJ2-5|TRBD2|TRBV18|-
TGTGCCAGCTCACCACCGTTTAGACTAGCGGGATCGTTAGAGACCCAGTACTTC
CASSPPFRLAGSLETQYF
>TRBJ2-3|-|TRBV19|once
TGTGCCAGTAGTTCCCCCGAGCGAACAGATACGCAGTATTTT
CASSSPERTDTQYF
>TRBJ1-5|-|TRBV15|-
TGTGCCACCAGCAGAGATACAGGGCAGGCGACTCAGCCCCAGCATTTT
CATSRDTGQATQPQHF
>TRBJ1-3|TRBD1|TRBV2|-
TGTGCCAGCAGAGGGGACAGTGGGAACACCATATATTTT
CASRGDSGNTIYF
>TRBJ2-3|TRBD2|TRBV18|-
TGTGCCAGCTCCAAGGGACTAGCCGTCACAGATACGCAGTATTTT
CASSKGLAVTDTQYF
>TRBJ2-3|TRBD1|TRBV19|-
TGTGCCAGTAGTGTGGGACAGGGCACAGATACGCAGTATTTT
CASSVGQGTDTQYF
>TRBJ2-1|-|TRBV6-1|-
TGTGCCAGCAGTGAAGACAGGGACCCATACAATGAGCAGTTCTTC
CASSEDRDPYNEQFF
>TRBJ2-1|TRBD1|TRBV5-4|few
TGTGCCAGCAGCTTGGGAGGGACAGGGGTGTACAATGAGCAGTTCTTC
CASSLGGTGVYNEQFF
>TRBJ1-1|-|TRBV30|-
TGTGCCTGGAGTAATTTCAGGTGGACTGAAGCTTTCTTT
CAWSNFRWTEAFF
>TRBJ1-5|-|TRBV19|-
TGTGCCAGTAGTATGTATCAGATGAATAGCAATCAGCCCCAGCATTTT
CASSMYQMNSNQPQHF
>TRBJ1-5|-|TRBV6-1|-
TGTGCCAGCAGTGAAAGGGTAGGGGGTAGCAATCAGCCCCAGCATTTT
CASSERVGGSNQPQHF
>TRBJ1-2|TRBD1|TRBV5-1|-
TGCGCCAGCAGCTTTAGGGACAGGGGTGGCTACACCTTC
CASSFRDRGGYTF
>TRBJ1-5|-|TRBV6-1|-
TGTGCCAGCAGTGTATCACAGAATCAGCCCCAGCATTTT
CASSVSQNQPQHF
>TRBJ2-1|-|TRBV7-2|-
TGTGCCAGCAGCCCAAGTAGGTTTTTGGGGGGCGATGAGCAGTTCTTC
CASSPSRFLGGDEQFF
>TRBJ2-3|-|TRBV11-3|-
TGTGCCAGCAGCTTACGACAGGCGTCCAGTTCAGATACGCAGTATTTT
CASSLRQASSSDTQYF
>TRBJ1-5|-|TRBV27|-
TGTGCCAGCAGTCCCTACCAGTCACGGACAGCTAGCAATCAGCCCCAGCATTTT
CASSPYQSRTASNQPQHF
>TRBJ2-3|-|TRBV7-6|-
TGTGCCAGCAGCTTACCCAGGGCCACAGATACGCAGTATTTT
CASSLPRATDTQYF
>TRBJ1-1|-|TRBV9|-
TGTGCCAGCAGCGTCGCGGGCACCACCCAGGAAGCTTTCTTT
CASSVAGTTQEAFF
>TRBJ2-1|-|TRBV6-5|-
TGTGCCAGCAGTTACTCGATAGGCGGAACCTACAATGAGCAGTTCTTC
CASSYSIGGTYNEQFF
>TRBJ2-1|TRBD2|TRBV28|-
TGTGCCAGCAGTCTCCTAGCGGGAGGGCACAATGAGCAGTTCTTC
CASSLLAGGHNEQFF
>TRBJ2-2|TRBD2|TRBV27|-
TGTGCCAGCAGTTATTCCTCTAGCGGGGCCGGGGAGCTGTTTTTT
CASSYSSSGAGELFF
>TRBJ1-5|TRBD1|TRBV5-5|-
TGTGCCAGCAGCACCCGGACAGGGGATAGCAATCAGCCCCAGCATTTT
CASSTRTGDSNQPQHF
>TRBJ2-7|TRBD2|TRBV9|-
TGTGCCAGCAGCCCCCGTCTAGCGGGAGCCTACGAGCAGTACTTC
CASSPRLAGAYEQYF
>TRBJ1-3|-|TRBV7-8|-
TGTGCCAGCAGCCTAGGAAACGCCATATATTTT
CASSLGNAIYF
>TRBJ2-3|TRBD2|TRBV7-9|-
TGTGCCAGCAGCTTAATACTAGCGGGAGTCGCAGATACGCAGTATTTT
CASSLILAGVADTQYF
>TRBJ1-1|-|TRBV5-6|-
TGTGCCAGCAGCTTGGTGCGGACTTTAAACACTGAAGCTTTCTTT
CASSLVRTLNTEAFF
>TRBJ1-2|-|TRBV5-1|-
TGCGCCAGCAGCTTTGGTGGGTCGAACTATGGCTACACCTTC
CASSFGGSNYGYTF